This TCR beta chain stems from a study of blood T cell repertoires in COVID-19. Looking at the study overall: Nucleic acid was either cDNA or gDNA, and it came from T cells, B-cell-depleted T cells, or PBMCs.

Authors' analysis steps: Cell counts per sample came from amplifying reference gene primers. Produced via immunoSEQ multiplex PCR; TCRdb's table is partial and in-frame only. V and J calls and clone size come straight from that table; D and trimming were deduced from the DNA. Of more than 200,000 clones in the sample, around 80% were seen once. The origin of this receptor is a man in his forties with active or convalescent COVID-19. Material: peripheral blood.

Here the CDR3 DNA reads TGTGCCAGCAGCGCCGACAGGGACCAGCCCCAGCATTTT. This encodes CASSADRDQPQHF. The gene calls are TRBV11-2 and TRBJ1-5, with 7 bases that match TRBD1. V shed 5 bases, J shed 7 bases, and the junction held 5 bases outside the gene matches. The CDR3 length is 13 residues. Germline CDR1 and CDR2: SGHAT and FQNNGV. Combining the CDR3 with reference TRBV11-2 and TRBJ1-5 gives the whole variable domain EAGVAQSPRYKIIEKRQSVAFWCNPISGHATLYWYQQILGQGPKLLIQFQNNGVVDDSQLPKDRFSAERLKGVDSTLKIQPAKLEDSAVYLCASSADRDQPQHFGDGTRLSIL.